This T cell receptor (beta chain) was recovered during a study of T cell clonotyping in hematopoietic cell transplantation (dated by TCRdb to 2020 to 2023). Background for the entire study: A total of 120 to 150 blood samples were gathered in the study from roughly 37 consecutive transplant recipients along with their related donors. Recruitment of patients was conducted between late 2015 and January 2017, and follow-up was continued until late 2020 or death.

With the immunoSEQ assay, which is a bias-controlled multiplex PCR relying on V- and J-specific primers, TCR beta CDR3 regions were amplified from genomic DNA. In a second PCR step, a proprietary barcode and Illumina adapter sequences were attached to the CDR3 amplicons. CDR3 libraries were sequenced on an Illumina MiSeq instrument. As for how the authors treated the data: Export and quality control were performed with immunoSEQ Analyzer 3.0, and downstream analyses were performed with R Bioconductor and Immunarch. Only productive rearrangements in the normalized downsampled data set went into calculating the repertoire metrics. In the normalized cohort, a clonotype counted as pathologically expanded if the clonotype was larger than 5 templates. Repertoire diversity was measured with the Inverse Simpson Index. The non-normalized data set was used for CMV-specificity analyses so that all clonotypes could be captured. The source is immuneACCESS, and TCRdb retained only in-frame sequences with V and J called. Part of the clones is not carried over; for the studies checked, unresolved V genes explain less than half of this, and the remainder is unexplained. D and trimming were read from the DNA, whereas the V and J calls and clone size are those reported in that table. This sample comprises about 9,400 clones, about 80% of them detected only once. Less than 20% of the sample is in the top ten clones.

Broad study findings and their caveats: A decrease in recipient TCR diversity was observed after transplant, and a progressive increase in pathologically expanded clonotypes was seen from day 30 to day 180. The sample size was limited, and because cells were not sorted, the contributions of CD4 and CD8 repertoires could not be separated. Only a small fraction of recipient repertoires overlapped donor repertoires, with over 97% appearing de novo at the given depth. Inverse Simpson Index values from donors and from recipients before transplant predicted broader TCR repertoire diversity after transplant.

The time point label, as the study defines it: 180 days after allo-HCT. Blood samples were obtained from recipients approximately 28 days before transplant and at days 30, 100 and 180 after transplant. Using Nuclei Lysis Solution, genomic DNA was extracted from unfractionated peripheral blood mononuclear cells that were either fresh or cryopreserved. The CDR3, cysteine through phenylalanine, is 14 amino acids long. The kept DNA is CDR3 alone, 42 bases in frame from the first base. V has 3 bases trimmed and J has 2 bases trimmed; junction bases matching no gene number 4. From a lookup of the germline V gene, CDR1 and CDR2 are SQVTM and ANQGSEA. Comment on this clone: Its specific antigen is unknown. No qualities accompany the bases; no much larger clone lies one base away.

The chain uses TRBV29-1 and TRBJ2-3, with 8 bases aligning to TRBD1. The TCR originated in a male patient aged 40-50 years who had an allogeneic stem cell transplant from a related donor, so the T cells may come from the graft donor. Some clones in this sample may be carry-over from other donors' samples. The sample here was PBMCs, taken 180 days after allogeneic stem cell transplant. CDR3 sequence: CSVDGGQATDTQYF. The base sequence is TGCAGCGTTGATGGGGGACAGGCCACAGATACGCAGTATTTT.